Below, 9 T cell receptor beta chains from the same sample are listed, as sequenced in a study of blood T cells in healthy people across ages. For the second PCR, which ran for about 7 to 11 cycles, a sample-barcoded 5' primer and a J-beta primer mix were used. TCRdb used MiXCR to reprocess the 5' RACE reads, holding one entry per CDR3 protein. The sample has some 320,000 distinct CDR3 sequences; roughly 27% are singletons. The sample comprised blood. The receptors derive from a woman in her seventies in good health.

This clonotype was counted a few times. The chain joins TRBV27 to TRBJ2-7; D perhaps matches TRBD2 (7 bases). Trimming cost V 3 bases and J 2 bases, with 23 bases left between them. This CDR3 has 18 residues. Germline V gene data show CDR1 as MNHEY and CDR2 as SMNVEV (reference sequence). The DNA of the CDR3 is TGTGCCAGCAGTTTGCCCCCGCCGGGGGGCCCCCGGACCTACGAGCAGTACTTC. Protein product: CASSLPPPGGPRTYEQYF.

There are a few counts of this clonotype. At one end the junction does not follow the germline gene, possibly because of a read error. V and J are TRBV4-1 and TRBJ1-5, with D possibly TRBD1 on 6 matching bases. Germline CDR1 reads MGHRA; CDR2 reads YSYEKL. The CDR3 has 16 amino acids. CDR3 sequence: CASSQQGSLSSQPQHF. CDR3 nucleotide sequence: TGCGCCAGCAGCCAACAGGGGTCTCTAAGCAGTCAGCCCCAGCATTTT.

The rearrangement links TRBV28 to TRBJ2-5; D uncertain. TRBJ2-1 matches the DNA end more closely, so the J call is doubtful. Germline V lookup: CDR1 MDHEN, CDR2 SYDVKM. This CDR3 is 15 amino acids long. CDR3 nucleotide sequence: TGTGCCAGCAGCCTAGGGTGGGCCGGGTACAATGAGCAGTTCTTC. It is translated as CASSLGWAGYNEQFF.

V usage is TRBV7-9 and J usage is TRBJ2-7, with D hard to call. Germline lookup yields CDR1 SEHNR and CDR2 FQNEAQ (reference sequence). This CDR3 is 13 amino acids long. Trimming removed 5 bases at V and 3 bases at J, with 11 bases between. CDR3 residues: CASSPARGYEQYF. CDR3 in DNA: TGTGCCAGCAGCCCTGCGCGAGGCTACGAGCAGTACTTC.

In nucleotides, the CDR3 is TGTGCCAGCAGTTACTCGATGTACAATGAGCAGTTCTTC. Translation: CASSYSMYNEQFF. The chain uses TRBV6-5 and TRBJ2-1, with unresolved D. Between the trimmed V and J ends, which lost 0 bases and 4 bases, there was a span of 4 bases. The CDR3 length is 13 residues. CDR1 MNHEY and CDR2 SVGAGI come from the germline V gene.

This clonotype was observed at least ten times. This sequence joins TRBV11-2 and TRBJ2-7, with D unclear. The CDR3 sequence is 12 residues long. Trimming took off 6 bases at V and 0 bases at J, with 6 bases between the two ends. CDR1 SGHAT and CDR2 FQNNGV come from the germline V gene. CDR3: CASRGSSYEQYF. CDR3 sequence (DNA): TGTGCCAGCAGGGGCAGCTCCTACGAGCAGTACTTC.

CDR3 sequence reads: CASSLSTTGGYTF. The CDR3 DNA reads as TGTGCCAGCAGCTTAAGTACAACGGGTGGCTACACCTTC. This chain links TRBV7-2 with TRBJ1-2; no clear D. Trimming took off 2 bases at V and 7 bases at J, with 11 bases between the two ends. CDR1 and CDR2 from the germline V gene are SGHTA and FQGNSA. The CDR3 runs to 13 residues.

The table lists this clonotype with a few counts. CDR3 DNA: TGTGCCAGCAGTTTTCGGACTAGCGGCGAGCAGTACTTC. Protein: CASSFRTSGEQYF. The chain employs TRBV28 and TRBJ2-5; TRBD2 matches at 10 bases. The J call could be wrong; TRBJ2-7 is a better fit for the DNA end. The CDR3 spans 13 residues. Germline V gene sequence: CDR1 MDHEN, CDR2 SYDVKM.

This clonotype was picked up a small number of times. This sequence joins TRBV5-5 and TRBJ2-3; the match to TRBD1 covers 7 bases. The CDR3 runs to 15 residues. V gave up 3 bases and J gave up 5 bases; unmatched junction bases: 9. Germline V gene lookup returns CDR1 SGHKS and CDR2 YYEKEE (reference sequence). The CDR3: CASSSYTGEQDTQYF. Written as DNA, the CDR3 is TGTGCCAGCAGCTCCTACACAGGGGAGCAAGATACGCAGTATTTT.